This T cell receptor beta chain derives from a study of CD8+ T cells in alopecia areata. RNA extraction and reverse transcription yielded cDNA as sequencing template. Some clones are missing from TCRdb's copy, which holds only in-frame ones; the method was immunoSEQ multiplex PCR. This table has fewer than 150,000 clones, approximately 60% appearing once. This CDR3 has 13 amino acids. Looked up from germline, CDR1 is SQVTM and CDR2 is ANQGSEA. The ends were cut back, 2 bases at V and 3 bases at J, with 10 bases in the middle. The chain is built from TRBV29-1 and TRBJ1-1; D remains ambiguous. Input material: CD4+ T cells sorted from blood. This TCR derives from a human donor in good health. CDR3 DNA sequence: TGCAGCGTTGAAATTCGGGGTTACACTGAAGCTTTCTTT. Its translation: CSVEIRGYTEAFF.